A single sample gave rise to the 28 T cell receptor beta chains below, sequenced in a study of Graves' ophthalmopathy and Graves' hyperthyroidism. RNA transcripts yielded amplified TCR beta CDR3 regions. Second-round multiplex PCR came after a first-round RT-PCR that employed HTBI primers. Via MiXCR, TCRdb re-called the multiplex PCR reads, giving one row per CDR3 protein. Here the sample spans about 620,000 distinct CDR3 sequences, 22% being singletons. Material for sequencing was peripheral blood. The source is a woman aged 18 to 35 with stable Graves' hyperthyroidism. Some clones in this sample may be carry-over from other donors' samples.

This clonotype was picked up many times. DNA for the CDR3: TGTGCCAGCAGTCCCAGGGGGATAGAGACCCAGTACTTC. Protein: CASSPRGIETQYF. The chain is built from TRBV6-5 and TRBJ2-5; 7 bases fit TRBD1. The CDR3 has 13 amino acids. The germline gives CDR1 MNHEY, CDR2 SVGAGI. V shed 5 bases and J 4 bases; nucleotides not matched to a gene: 4.

This clonotype was observed many times. This chain uses TRBV29-1 with TRBJ2-7, with a weak D call TRBD2 (5 bases). Trimming removed 4 bases at V and 2 bases at J, with 12 bases between. The CDR3 is 13 residues long. Germline values: CDR1 SQVTM, CDR2 ANQGSEA. CDR3 sequence reads: CSVGVAQTYEQYF. The CDR3 bases are TGCAGCGTTGGAGTAGCGCAGACCTACGAGCAGTACTTC.

This clonotype was detected many times. The chain recombines TRBV27 with TRBJ2-7, with D tentatively TRBD1 (6 bases). Germline V lookup: CDR1 MNHEY, CDR2 SMNVEV (reference sequence). The CDR3 contains 16 residues. Between the trimmed V and J ends, which lost 6 bases and 7 bases, there was a span of 25 bases. The CDR3 nucleotides are TGTGCCAGCAGGCACAGGGACGGGTTGCTCTCCGGGGAGCAGTACTTC. The encoded protein is CASRHRDGLLSGEQYF.

This clonotype has a handful of counts. A read error is possible here, since a much larger clone lies one base away. The rearrangement joins TRBV5-1 to TRBJ1-1; D unresolved. The V and J ends lost 0 bases and 8 bases respectively, with 11 bases between them. The germline gives CDR1 SGHRS, CDR2 YFSETQ. The CDR3 sequence is 13 residues long. As DNA, the CDR3 is TGCGCCAGCAGCTTGGACTTCGCGGGGGAAGCTTTCTTT. Translating gives CASSLDFAGEAFF.

The chain joins TRBV20-1 to TRBJ2-7, with D perhaps TRBD2 (6 bases). Germline V lookup: CDR1 DFQATT, CDR2 SNEGSKA (reference sequence). The CDR3 sequence is 15 residues long. Trimming cost V 0 bases and J 0 bases, with 12 bases left between them. The CDR3 here is CSARDVAGFSYEQYF. The CDR3 DNA is TGCAGTGCTAGAGATGTGGCGGGATTCTCCTACGAGCAGTACTTC.

The chain employs TRBV10-3 and TRBJ1-2, with a tentative D call TRBD1 (5 bases). CDR3 length equals 13 residues. Germline V gene data show CDR1 as ENHRY and CDR2 as SYGVKD. V lost 4 bases to trimming and J lost 7 bases, with 13 bases between them. CDR3 coding DNA: TGTGCCATCAGTGCCCAGGGCTCCGCTGGCTACACCTTC. It encodes CAISAQGSAGYTF.

At least ten counts were recorded for this clonotype. The V and J genes are TRBV27 and TRBJ2-7; D ambiguous. Germline assignment: CDR1 MNHEY and CDR2 SMNVEV (reference sequence). V lost 0 bases to trimming and J lost 3 bases, with 15 bases between them. The CDR3 length is 16 residues. The CDR3 protein is CASSLSQDPSLYEQYF. Here the CDR3 DNA reads TGTGCCAGCAGTTTATCGCAGGACCCCTCCCTCTACGAGCAGTACTTC.

This clonotype was observed at least ten times. This sequence joins TRBV5-1 and TRBJ1-3, with D unclear. V shed 4 bases and J shed 3 bases, with 5 bases lying between them. Per the germline V gene, CDR1 is SGHRS and CDR2 is YFSETQ. This CDR3 contains 12 residues. The CDR3 DNA reads as TGCGCCAGCAGCCCAGATGGAAACACCATATATTTT. As protein: CASSPDGNTIYF.

This clonotype has ten or more counts. V is TRBV4-2 and J is TRBJ2-4; D is uncertain. This CDR3 spans 15 amino acids. CDR1 and CDR2 (germline): LGHNA, YNFKEQ. The ends were cut back, 1 base at V and 4 bases at J, with 11 bases in the middle. CDR3 sequence (DNA): TGTGCCAGCAGCCAAGTATGGACGATAAAAAACATTCAGTACTTC. Its translation is CASSQVWTIKNIQYF.

The chain employs TRBV11-2 and TRBJ2-7, with 8 bases fitting TRBD1. Germline V gives CDR1 SGHAT, CDR2 FQNNGV. The junction had 5 bases not matched to a gene; V was cut back by 3 bases and J by 4 bases. This CDR3 spans 14 amino acids. CDR3 protein: CASSFAGGKYEQYF. The CDR3 DNA follows: TGTGCCAGCAGCTTTGCAGGGGGCAAGTACGAGCAGTACTTC.

This clonotype was seen ten or more times. This chain links TRBV6-5 with TRBJ2-7; tentatively, D is TRBD2 (5 bases). The CDR3 has 15 residues. The V and J ends lost 4 bases and 2 bases respectively, with 15 bases between them. Germline CDR1 MNHEY, CDR2 SVGAGI. The CDR3 here is CASSSADFGAYEQYF. CDR3 in DNA: TGTGCCAGCAGTTCCGCAGACTTCGGGGCCTACGAGCAGTACTTC.

This clonotype was detected many times. The chain joins TRBV19 to TRBJ1-1, with D perhaps matching TRBD1 (6 bases). V lost 3 bases, J lost 2 bases, and 13 bases lay in between. Germline values: CDR1 LNHDA, CDR2 SQIVND (reference sequence). The CDR3 has 15 residues. The CDR3 protein is CASSIVWTANTEAFF. The CDR3, as DNA: TGTGCCAGTAGTATCGTCTGGACAGCTAACACTGAAGCTTTCTTT.

This clonotype occurred a few times. The chain joins TRBV12-3 or TRBV12-4 to TRBJ2-7, with TRBD2 matching 13 bases. The CDR3 has 15 residues. Trimming at V came to 6 bases and at J to 6 bases, leaving 8 bases not matched to a gene. The CDR3 loop reads CASRPTSGGHGEQYF. Written as DNA, the CDR3 is TGTGCCAGCAGGCCGACTAGCGGGGGGCACGGCGAGCAGTACTTC.

This clonotype has ten or more counts. A junction boundary mismatches the germline segment, possibly from a read error. The chain joins TRBV5-5 to TRBJ1-5, with 7 bases aligning to TRBD1. The CDR3 loop spans 14 amino acids. Germline loops: CDR1 SGHKS, CDR2 YYEKEE (reference sequence). CDR3: CASTLGQGGQPQHF. The CDR3 nucleotides are TGTGCCAGCACCTTGGGGCAGGGGGGTCAGCCCCAGCATTTT.

Comment on this clonotype: The germline gene is not matched at one end of the junction; a read error may be the cause. The chain has TRBV19 and TRBJ1-1, with a tentative D call TRBD1 (5 bases). Germline CDR1 reads LNHDA; CDR2 reads SQIVND (reference sequence). This CDR3 spans 13 amino acids. The CDR3 region is CASSIVWGTEASF. The CDR3 DNA reads TGTGCCAGTAGTATAGTGTGGGGCACTGAAGCTTCCTTT. Full variable domain (missing parts from reference TRBV19 and TRBJ1-1): DGGITQSPKYLFRKEGQNVTLSCEQNLNHDAMYWYRQDPGQGLRLIYYSQIVNDFQKGDIAEGYSVSREKKESFPLTVTSAQKNPTAFYLCASSIVWGTEASFGQGTRLTVV.

This clonotype was counted many times. This sequence joins TRBV28 and TRBJ1-1; D gene unclear. CDR1 is MDHEN, CDR2 SYDVKM, per germline. V dropped 5 bases and J dropped 5 bases, with 12 bases sitting between them. The length of the CDR3 is 13 residues. The CDR3 region is CASSPTFVTEAFF. DNA for the CDR3: TGTGCCAGCAGTCCCACCTTTGTGACTGAAGCTTTCTTT.

V gene TRBV20-1 combines with J gene TRBJ2-5, with TRBD1 matching 10 bases. The germline gives CDR1 DFQATT, CDR2 SNEGSKA (reference sequence). With V trimmed by 3 bases and J by 5 bases, 9 bases remained unmatched. The CDR3 is made up of 15 amino acids. The CDR3 loop reads CSARGGGQGKETQYF. CDR3 nucleotide sequence: TGCAGTGCTAGGGGCGGGGGACAGGGGAAGGAGACCCAGTACTTC.

This clonotype came up a few times. The chain is built from TRBV6-1 and TRBJ2-3; 7 nucleotides match TRBD2. The CDR3 covers 17 residues. Germline CDR1 and CDR2: MNHNS and SASEGT. The ends lost 4 bases at V and 4 bases at J; junction bases unmatched: 14. The CDR3 here is CASSGSLADEGPDTQYF. Written as DNA, the CDR3 is TGTGCCAGCAGTGGATCGCTAGCGGACGAGGGTCCAGATACGCAGTATTTT.

This clonotype was counted many times. The gene calls are TRBV5-1 and TRBJ1-5; D is uncertain. The V end lost 0 bases, the J end lost 7 bases, and 8 bases lay between the germline ends. Germline CDR1 and CDR2: SGHRS and YFSETQ. The length of the CDR3 is 13 residues. CDR3 in DNA: TGCGCCAGCAGCTTGGATTTAGGGCAGCCCCAGCATTTT. It translates to CASSLDLGQPQHF.

This clonotype has more than one count but fewer than ten. V gene TRBV2 combines with J gene TRBJ2-7; 7 nucleotides align to TRBD1. Germline V gene data show CDR1 as SNHLY and CDR2 as FYNNEI. This CDR3 spans 12 amino acids. J was trimmed by 5 bases and V by 6 bases; bases with no gene match: 4. CDR3 DNA sequence: TGTGCCAGCAGCGATGACAGGGACGAGCAGTACTTC. Translation: CASSDDRDEQYF.

This clonotype was counted at least ten times. The CDR3 ends on some other residue instead of the conserved phenylalanine or tryptophan, so this is likely a read error. The rearrangement links TRBV12-3 or TRBV12-4 to TRBJ2-7, with D unclear. The CDR3 is 12 residues long. V lost 1 base and J 5 bases, leaving 6 bases between the germline ends. The CDR3 nucleotides are TGTGCCAGCAGTTTAGGGGTTCACGAGCAGTACCTC. Its translation is CASSLGVHEQYL.

This clonotype showed up many times. CDR3 sequence (DNA): TGTGCCAGCAGTGAAACACCTCAGGATGGCTACACCTTC. This codes for CASSETPQDGYTF. The rearrangement links TRBV2 to TRBJ1-2; D unresolved. Deletions cut 2 bases from V and 6 bases from J, with 10 bases between. Germline-derived CDR1 and CDR2 are SNHLY and FYNNEI. The CDR3 extends over 13 amino acids.

This clonotype has more than one count but fewer than ten. The chain employs TRBV5-6 and TRBJ1-3, with D perhaps matching TRBD1 (5 bases). Germline V lookup: CDR1 SGHDT, CDR2 YYEEEE. The length of the CDR3 is 16 residues. Trimming left V 3 bases short and J 7 bases short, with 20 bases between. CDR3 residues: CASSWGTAGVGNTIYF. The CDR3 DNA follows: TGTGCCAGCAGCTGGGGGACGGCCGGGGTCGGTAACACCATATATTTT.

This clonotype was picked up many times. The rearrangement uses TRBV12-3 or TRBV12-4 and TRBJ2-5; TRBD1 or TRBD2 may be the D gene (5 bases each). The CDR3 consists of 15 residues. Trimming removed 1 base from V and 5 bases from J, with 14 bases in between. As DNA, the CDR3 is TGTGCCAGCAGTTTAGTCGGGGCTTTTGTGGAGACCCAGTACTTC. This encodes CASSLVGAFVETQYF.

The table lists this clonotype with many counts. The chain uses TRBV6-2 or TRBV6-3 and TRBJ1-5, with D tentatively TRBD1 (5 bases). Trimming stripped 4 bases from V and 3 bases from J, with 19 bases between. This CDR3 is built from 17 residues. The germline V gene encodes CDR1 MNHEY and CDR2 SVGEGT. CDR3 protein: CASSSLRLGAYNQPQHF. The CDR3 bases are TGTGCCAGCAGTTCCCTCCGGCTAGGGGCCTACAATCAGCCCCAGCATTTT.

This clonotype was found many times. V is TRBV19 and J is TRBJ2-5, with D tentatively TRBD1 or TRBD2 (6 bases each). Per germline, CDR1 LNHDA and CDR2 SQIVND (reference sequence). Trimming pared 3 bases from V and 2 bases from J, leaving 16 bases between. This CDR3 region has 16 residues. The CDR3 sequence: CASSMVLGGRQETQYF. CDR3 nucleotide sequence: TGTGCCAGTAGTATGGTACTAGGGGGGCGTCAAGAGACCCAGTACTTC.

This sequence joins TRBV4-1 and TRBJ2-7; 7 positions match TRBD1. Germline V gene data show CDR1 as MGHRA and CDR2 as YSYEKL. After removal of 0 bases from V and 2 bases from J, the junction contained 10 bases not matched to a gene. CDR3 size: 17 residues. CDR3 coding DNA: TGCGCCAGCAGCCAAGATCATCGGACAGGAATAACCTACGAGCAGTACTTC. Translation: CASSQDHRTGITYEQYF.

CDR3 nucleotide sequence: TGTGCCAGCAGGGAAAACAGGGGATGGAATCAGCCCCAGCATTTT. Protein product: CASRENRGWNQPQHF. The rearrangement joins TRBV12-3 or TRBV12-4 to TRBJ1-5; 7 nucleotides match TRBD1. V lost 6 bases to trimming and J lost 4 bases; unmatched junction nucleotides: 9. CDR3 length: 15 amino acids.